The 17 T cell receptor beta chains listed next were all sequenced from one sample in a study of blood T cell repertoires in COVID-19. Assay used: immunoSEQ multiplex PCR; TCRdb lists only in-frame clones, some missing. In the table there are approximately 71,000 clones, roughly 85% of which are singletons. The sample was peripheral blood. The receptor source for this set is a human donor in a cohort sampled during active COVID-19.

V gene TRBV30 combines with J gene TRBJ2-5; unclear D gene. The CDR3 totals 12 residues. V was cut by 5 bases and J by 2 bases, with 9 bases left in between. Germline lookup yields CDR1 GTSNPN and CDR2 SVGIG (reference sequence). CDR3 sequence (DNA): TGTGCCTGGGCGAGGCAGCAAGAGACCCAGTACTTC. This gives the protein CAWARQQETQYF.

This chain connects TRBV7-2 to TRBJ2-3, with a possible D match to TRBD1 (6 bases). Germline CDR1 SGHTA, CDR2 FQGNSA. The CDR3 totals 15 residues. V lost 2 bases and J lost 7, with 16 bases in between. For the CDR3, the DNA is TGTGCCAGCAGCTTACCCTGGACAGACCGAAATACGCAGTATTTT. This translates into CASSLPWTDRNTQYF.

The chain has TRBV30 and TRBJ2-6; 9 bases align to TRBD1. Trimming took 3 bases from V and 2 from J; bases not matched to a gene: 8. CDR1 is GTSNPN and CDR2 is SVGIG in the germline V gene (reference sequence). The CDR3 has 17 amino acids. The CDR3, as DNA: TGTGCCTGGAGCGGTGGGCGACAGGGGGCTGGGGCCAACGTCCTGACTTTC. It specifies CAWSGGRQGAGANVLTF.

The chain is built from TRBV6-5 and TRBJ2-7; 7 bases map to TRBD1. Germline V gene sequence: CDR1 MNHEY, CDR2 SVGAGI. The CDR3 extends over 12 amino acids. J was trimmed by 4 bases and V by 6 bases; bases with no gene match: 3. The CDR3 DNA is TGTGCCAGCAGGTCAGGGGGTTACGAGCAGTACTTC. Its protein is CASRSGGYEQYF.

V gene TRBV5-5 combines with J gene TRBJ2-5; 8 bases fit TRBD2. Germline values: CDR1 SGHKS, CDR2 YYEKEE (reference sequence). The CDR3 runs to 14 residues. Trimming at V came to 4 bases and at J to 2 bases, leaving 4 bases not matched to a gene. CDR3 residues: CASSPGLVQETQYF. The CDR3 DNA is TGTGCCAGCAGCCCGGGACTAGTACAAGAGACCCAGTACTTC.

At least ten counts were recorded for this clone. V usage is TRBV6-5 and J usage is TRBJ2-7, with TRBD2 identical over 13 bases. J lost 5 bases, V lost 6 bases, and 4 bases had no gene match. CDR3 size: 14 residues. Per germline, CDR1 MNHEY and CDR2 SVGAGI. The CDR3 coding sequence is TGTGCCAGCAGGTTGGGACTAGCGGGAAACGAGCAGTACTTC. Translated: CASRLGLAGNEQYF.

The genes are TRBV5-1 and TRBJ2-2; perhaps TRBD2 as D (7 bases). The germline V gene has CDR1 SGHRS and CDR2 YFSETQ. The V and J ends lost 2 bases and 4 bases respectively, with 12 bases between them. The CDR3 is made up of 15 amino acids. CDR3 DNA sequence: TGCGCCAGCAGCTTAGGGGGGGACGTCACCGGGGAGCTGTTTTTT. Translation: CASSLGGDVTGELFF.

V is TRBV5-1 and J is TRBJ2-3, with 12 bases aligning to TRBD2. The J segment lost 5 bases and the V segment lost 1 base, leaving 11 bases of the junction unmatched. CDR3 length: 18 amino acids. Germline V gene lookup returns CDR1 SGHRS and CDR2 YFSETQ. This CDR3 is CASSLPGTSGPLGDTQYF. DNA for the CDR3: TGCGCCAGCAGCTTGCCCGGGACTAGCGGGCCCCTCGGAGATACGCAGTATTTT. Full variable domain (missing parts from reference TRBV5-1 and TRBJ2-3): KAGVTQTPRYLIKTRGQQVTLSCSPISGHRSVSWYQQTPGQGLQFLFEYFSETQRNKGNFPGRFSGRQFSNSRSEMNVSTLELGDSALYLCASSLPGTSGPLGDTQYFGPGTRLTVL.

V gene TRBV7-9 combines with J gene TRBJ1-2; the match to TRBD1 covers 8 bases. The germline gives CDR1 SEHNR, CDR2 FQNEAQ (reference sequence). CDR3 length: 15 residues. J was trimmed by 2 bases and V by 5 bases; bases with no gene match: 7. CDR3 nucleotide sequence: TGTGCCAGCAGCCAATCTGGGACAGGCAACTATGGCTACACCTTC. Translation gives CASSQSGTGNYGYTF. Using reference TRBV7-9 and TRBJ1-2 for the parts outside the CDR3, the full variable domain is DTGVSQNPRHKITKRGQNVTFRCDPISEHNRLYWYRQTLGQGPEFLTYFQNEAQLEKSRLLSDRFSAERPKGSFSTLEIQRTEQGDSAMYLCASSQSGTGNYGYTFGSGTRLTVV.

For the CDR3, the DNA is TGTGCCAGCACCCCCGGACAGGGCAGGCCACCCCTCCACTTT. Translated, it gives CASTPGQGRPPLHF. This rearrangement joins TRBV2 to TRBJ1-6; 8 bases line up with TRBD1. V shed 7 bases, J shed 11 bases, and the junction held 10 bases outside the gene matches. Germline V lookup: CDR1 SNHLY, CDR2 FYNNEI. The CDR3 is 14 amino acids.

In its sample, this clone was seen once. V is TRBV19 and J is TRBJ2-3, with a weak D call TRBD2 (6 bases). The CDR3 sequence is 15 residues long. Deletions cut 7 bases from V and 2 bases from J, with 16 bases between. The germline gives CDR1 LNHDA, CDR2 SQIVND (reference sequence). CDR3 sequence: CASTLRRENTDTQYF. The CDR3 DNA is TGTGCCAGTACACTACGGCGGGAAAACACAGATACGCAGTATTTT.

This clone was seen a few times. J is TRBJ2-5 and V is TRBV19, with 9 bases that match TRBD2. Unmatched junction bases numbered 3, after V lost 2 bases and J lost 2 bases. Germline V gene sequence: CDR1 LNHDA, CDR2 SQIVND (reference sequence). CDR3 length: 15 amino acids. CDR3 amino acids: CASSITSGFQETQYF. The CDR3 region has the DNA TGTGCCAGTAGTATAACTAGCGGGTTTCAAGAGACCCAGTACTTC.

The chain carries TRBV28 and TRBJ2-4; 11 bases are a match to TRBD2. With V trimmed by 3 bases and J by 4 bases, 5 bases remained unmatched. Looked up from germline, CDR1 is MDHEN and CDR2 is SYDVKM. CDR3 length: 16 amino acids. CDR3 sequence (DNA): TGTGCCAGCAGTTTTGTAGCGGGGGGGCCTAAAAACATTCAGTACTTC. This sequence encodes CASSFVAGGPKNIQYF.

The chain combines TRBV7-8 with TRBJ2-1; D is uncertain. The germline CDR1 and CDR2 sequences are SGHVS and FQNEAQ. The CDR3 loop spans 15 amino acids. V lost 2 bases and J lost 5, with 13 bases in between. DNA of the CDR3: TGTGCCAGCAGCTTAAGTAGCAGCGTGAACAATGAGCAGTTCTTC. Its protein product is CASSLSSSVNNEQFF. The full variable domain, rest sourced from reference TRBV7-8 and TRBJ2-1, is GAGVSQSPRYKVAKRGQDVALRCDPISGHVSLFWYQQALGQGPEFLTYFQNEAQLDKSGLPSDRFFAERPEGSVSTLKIQRTQQEDSAVYLCASSLSSSVNNEQFFGPGTRLTVL.

Written as DNA, the CDR3 is TGCGCCAGCAGCCCCGACACCTCCTCTGGGGCCAACGTCCTGACTTTC. Its protein is CASSPDTSSGANVLTF. The chain is built from TRBV4-3 and TRBJ2-6; the D is unclear. Germline assignment: CDR1 LGHNA and CDR2 YSLEER. This CDR3 comprises 16 residues. The V and J ends lost 4 bases and 0 bases respectively, with 10 bases between them.

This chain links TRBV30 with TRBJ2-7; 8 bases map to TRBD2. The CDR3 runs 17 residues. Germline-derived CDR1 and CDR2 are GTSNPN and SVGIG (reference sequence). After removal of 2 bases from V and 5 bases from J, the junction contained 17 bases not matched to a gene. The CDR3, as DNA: TGTGCCTGGAGTCCCCCGCGGGGGGCCCATTCATCCCACGAGCAGTACTTC. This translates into CAWSPPRGAHSSHEQYF. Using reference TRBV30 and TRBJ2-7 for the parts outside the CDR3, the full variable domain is SQTIHQWPATLVQPVGSPLSLECTVEGTSNPNLYWYRQAAGRGLQLLFYSVGIGQISSEVPQNLSASRPQDRQFILSSKKLLLSDSGFYLCAWSPPRGAHSSHEQYFGPGTRLTVT.

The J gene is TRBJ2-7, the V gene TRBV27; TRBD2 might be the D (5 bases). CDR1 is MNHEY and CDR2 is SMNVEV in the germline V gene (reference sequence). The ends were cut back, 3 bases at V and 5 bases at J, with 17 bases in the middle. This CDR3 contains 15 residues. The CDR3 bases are TGTGCCAGCAGTTTTAGCGTTTTCTCTAACGACGAGCAGTACTTC. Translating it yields CASSFSVFSNDEQYF.